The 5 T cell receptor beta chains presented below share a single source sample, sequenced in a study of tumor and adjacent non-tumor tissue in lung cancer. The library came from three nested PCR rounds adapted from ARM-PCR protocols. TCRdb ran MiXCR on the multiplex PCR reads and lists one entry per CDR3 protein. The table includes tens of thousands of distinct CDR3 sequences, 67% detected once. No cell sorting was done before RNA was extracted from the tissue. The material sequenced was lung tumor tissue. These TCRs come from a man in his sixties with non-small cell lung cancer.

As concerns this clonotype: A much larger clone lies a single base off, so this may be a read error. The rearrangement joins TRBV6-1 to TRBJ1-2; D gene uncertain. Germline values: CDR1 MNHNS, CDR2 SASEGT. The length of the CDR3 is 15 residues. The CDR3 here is CASSEGGSTNCGYTF. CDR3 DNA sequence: TGTGCCAGCAGTGAAGGGGGTAGCACTAACTGTGGCTACACCTTC.

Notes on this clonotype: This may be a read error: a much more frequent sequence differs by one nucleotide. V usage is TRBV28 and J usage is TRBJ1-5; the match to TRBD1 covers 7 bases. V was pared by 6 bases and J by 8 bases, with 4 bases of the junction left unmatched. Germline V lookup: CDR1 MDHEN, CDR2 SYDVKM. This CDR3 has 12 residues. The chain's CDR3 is CASRSGGEPQHF. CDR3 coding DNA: TGTGCCAGCAGGTCAGGGGGAGAGCCCCAGCATTTT.

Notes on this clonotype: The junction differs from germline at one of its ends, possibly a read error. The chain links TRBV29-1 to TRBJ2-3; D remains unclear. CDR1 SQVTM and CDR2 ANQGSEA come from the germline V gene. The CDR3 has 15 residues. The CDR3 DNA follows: TGCAACGTCGCCGGCGTACTCCGGAGCATAGATACGCAGTATTTT. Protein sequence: CNVAGVLRSIDTQYF.

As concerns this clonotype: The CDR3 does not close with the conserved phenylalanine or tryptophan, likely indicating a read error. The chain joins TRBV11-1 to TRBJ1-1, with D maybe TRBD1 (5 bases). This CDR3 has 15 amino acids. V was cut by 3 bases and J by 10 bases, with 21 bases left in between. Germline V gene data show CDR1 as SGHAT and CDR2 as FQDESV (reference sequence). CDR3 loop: CASSLKRGPDPVAFS. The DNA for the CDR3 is TGTGCCAGCAGCTTGAAGAGGGGCCCGGACCCTGTAGCTTTCTCT.

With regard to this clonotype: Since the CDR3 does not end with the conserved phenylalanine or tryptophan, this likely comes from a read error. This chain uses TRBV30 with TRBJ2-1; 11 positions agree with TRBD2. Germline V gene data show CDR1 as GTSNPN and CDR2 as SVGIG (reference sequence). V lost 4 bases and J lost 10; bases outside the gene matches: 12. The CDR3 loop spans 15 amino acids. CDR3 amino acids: CAWTPDPSGRREQFV. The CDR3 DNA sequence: TGTGCCTGGACCCCTGACCCTAGCGGGAGGAGGGAGCAGTTCGTC.